These 12 T cell receptor beta chains were sequenced from one sample in a study of regulatory T cells (dated by TCRdb to the late 2010s). The investigation overall reported the following: Hydrophobic residues at CDR3 positions 6 and 7 were enriched in conventional CD4+ T cells from CD3G-deficient patients, suggesting more self-reactive specificities.

Antigens for these TCRs are unknown. The library was made by the immunoSEQ multiplex PCR assay. The multiplex PCR used 52 forward TRBV primers and 13 reverse TRBJ primers, with assay-based and computational corrections for amplification bias. TCRdb re-hosts the immuneACCESS table, in-frame sequences only. Its copies lack some clones; in the studies checked, an unresolved V gene accounts for under half of them, and the cause for the rest is not known. Recorded for this sample are 30,000 to 40,000 clones; about 93% of them occurred a single time. The ten largest clones capture 0.85% to 1% of the sample. The sample was conventional CD4+ T cells sorted from blood. All receptors come from a child younger than 10 with CD3G deficiency.

This chain connects TRBV5-1 to TRBJ2-1; D may match TRBD1 or TRBD2 (5 bases each). Germline assignment: CDR1 SGHRS and CDR2 YFSETQ. V was clipped by 3 bases and J by 3 bases, with 13 bases between them. This CDR3 comprises 15 residues. CDR3 coding DNA: TGCGCCAGCAGCTCAGGGTTCGCGGGCTACAATGAGCAGTTCTTC. Amino acids: CASSSGFAGYNEQFF.

This clone was observed a handful of times. This chain links TRBV28 with TRBJ2-3; 9 nucleotides align to TRBD2. The CDR3 runs 16 residues. V lost 5 bases and J lost 5; bases outside the gene matches: 11. Germline V gene sequence: CDR1 MDHEN, CDR2 SYDVKM. The CDR3 DNA follows: TGTGCCAGCAGTGTTAGCGGGAGAGGTAGAAGAGATACGCAGTATTTT. It yields the protein CASSVSGRGRRDTQYF.

The chain recombines TRBV6-1 with TRBJ2-2; D is possibly TRBD1 (6 bases). The germline CDR1 and CDR2 sequences are MNHNS and SASEGT. The V gene lost 6 bases and the J gene lost 1 base, with 12 bases spanning the gap. There are 15 residues in the CDR3. The CDR3 sequence: CASSPRTVNTGELFF. In nucleotides, the CDR3 is TGTGCCAGCAGCCCCCGGACAGTGAACACCGGGGAGCTGTTTTTT.

The chain employs TRBV5-1 and TRBJ2-2, with 12 bases identical to TRBD2. V lost 4 bases and J lost 3; bases outside the gene matches: 4. Germline values: CDR1 SGHRS, CDR2 YFSETQ. CDR3 length: 16 residues. CDR3 region: CASSPRLAGDTGELFF. The CDR3 coding sequence is TGCGCCAGCAGCCCCAGACTAGCGGGAGACACCGGGGAGCTGTTTTTT.

This clone is a singleton in its sample. The V and J genes are TRBV5-1 and TRBJ2-5; D gene unclear. Germline V CDR1 and CDR2: SGHRS, YFSETQ. Trimming took off 0 bases at V and 5 bases at J, with 8 bases between the two ends. The CDR3 totals 13 residues. CDR3 protein: CASSLGVLETQYF. The CDR3, as DNA: TGCGCCAGCAGCTTGGGGGTTCTTGAGACCCAGTACTTC.

The chain links TRBV30 to TRBJ1-1; no reliable D call. The germline V gene has CDR1 GTSNPN and CDR2 SVGIG (reference sequence). The CDR3 extends over 12 amino acids. V was clipped by 2 bases and J by 0 bases, with 4 bases between them. CDR3 nucleotide sequence: TGTGCCTGGAGTCATATGAACACTGAAGCTTTCTTT. Protein sequence: CAWSHMNTEAFF.

V is TRBV6-1 and J is TRBJ1-2; maybe TRBD1 (6 bases). The CDR3 length is 17 residues. CDR1 MNHNS and CDR2 SASEGT come from the germline V gene. V dropped 2 bases and J dropped 8 bases, with 24 bases sitting between them. The CDR3 loop is CASSEQVRWRQARGYTF. The CDR3, as DNA: TGTGCCAGCAGTGAACAAGTAAGGTGGAGACAGGCGAGGGGCTACACCTTC.

This clone was seen once. The chain carries TRBV6-1 and TRBJ2-7, with TRBD1 as a possible D gene (5 bases). V lost 2 bases to trimming and J lost 3 bases, with 14 bases between them. This CDR3 region has 15 residues. Per the germline V gene, CDR1 is MNHNS and CDR2 is SASEGT. The CDR3 region is CASSEWAGNLYEQYF. The DNA of the CDR3 is TGTGCCAGCAGTGAATGGGCAGGGAATCTCTACGAGCAGTACTTC.

The chain employs TRBV6-1 and TRBJ1-1, with TRBD1 as a possible D gene (6 bases). Germline V gene lookup returns CDR1 MNHNS and CDR2 SASEGT. The CDR3 totals 13 residues. The V gene lost 5 bases and the J gene lost 4 bases, with 11 bases spanning the gap. The chain's CDR3 is CASSNRALTEAFF. CDR3 bases: TGTGCCAGCAGTAACAGGGCCCTCACTGAAGCTTTCTTT.

This chain links TRBV6-1 with TRBJ1-5; no definite D call. V lost 0 bases and J lost 3, with 12 bases in between. CDR3 size: 16 residues. The V gene's germline CDR1 is MNHNS and CDR2 SASEGT. CDR3: CASSEALTAINQPQHF. CDR3 coding DNA: TGTGCCAGCAGTGAAGCGTTGACGGCGATCAATCAGCCCCAGCATTTT.

J is TRBJ2-7 and V is TRBV29-1, with TRBD2 identical over 7 bases. J gave up 5 bases and V 7 bases, and 14 bases lay outside the gene matches. The V gene's germline CDR1 is SQVTM and CDR2 ANQGSEA. This CDR3 is built from 14 residues. The CDR3 protein is CSAKGPGGTHEQYF. CDR3 DNA sequence: TGCAGCGCTAAGGGCCCGGGAGGCACCCACGAGCAGTACTTC.

CDR3 region: CASSSGQGKPTNYGYTF. CDR3 DNA: TGTGCCAGCAGTTCCGGACAGGGAAAACCCACTAACTATGGCTACACCTTC. The chain is built from TRBV28 and TRBJ1-2; 8 bases fit TRBD1. With 4 bases clipped from V and 0 bases from J, the junction kept 10 bases outside the gene matches. Germline values: CDR1 MDHEN, CDR2 SYDVKM. CDR3 size: 17 residues.